The sequence of this TCR beta chain was determined in a study of T cell responses to AZD1222 COVID-19 vaccine. Regarding the study as a whole: The donor group comprised mostly white British people and more females; the analysis possibly underestimated clonal diversity.

The CDR3 spans 14 residues. Per germline, CDR1 LNHDA and CDR2 SQIVND (reference sequence). The V and J ends lost 7 bases and 6 bases, in that order; junction bases with no gene match: 8. About this clone itself: Antigen: not known.

Assay: immunoSEQ multiplex PCR; the TCRdb copy retains only in-frame clones and omits some. The repertoire holds about 140,000 clones, 85% to 95% seen once, with around 1.3% in the top ten. The material sequenced was peripheral blood, taken on day 0 of AZD1222 vaccination. This clonotype originated in an adult in good health. This chain links TRBV19 with TRBJ2-7, with 11 bases lining up with TRBD1. CDR3 nucleotides: TGTGCCAGTATCTCACCGGGACAGGGGGGCGAGCAGTACTTC. This codes for CASISPGQGGEQYF.